The 9 T cell receptor beta chains listed next were all sequenced from one sample in a study of naive and memory T cell subsets. The beta constant-region primer was an equimolar mix of two oligonucleotides covering TRBC1 and TRBC2. TCRdb reanalysed the UMI-ligation and nested PCR reads using MiXCR and keeps one entry per CDR3 protein. The sample yields 84,000 or so distinct CDR3 sequences, 5.5% to 8.5% seen once. Source material: central memory CD4+ T cells from blood. Receptors originate from a human donor in good health.

This rearrangement joins TRBV7-2 to TRBJ2-3; D tentatively reads TRBD1 or TRBD2 (5 bases each). In germline, CDR1 is SGHTA, CDR2 FQGNSA. Trimming took 4 bases from V and 2 from J, leaving 13 bases between them. This CDR3 has 15 residues. The CDR3 region is CASSSPGRSTDTQYF. CDR3 sequence (DNA): TGTGCCAGCAGCTCACCGGGACGGTCCACAGATACGCAGTATTTT.

The chain carries TRBV29-1 and TRBJ2-7, with 9 bases lining up with TRBD1. The J segment lost 4 bases and the V segment lost 0 bases, leaving 7 bases of the junction unmatched. The CDR3 is made up of 15 amino acids. The V gene's germline CDR1 is SQVTM and CDR2 ANQGSEA. This chain's CDR3 is CSVEDPMTGGYEQYF. In nucleotides, the CDR3 is TGCAGCGTTGAAGATCCGATGACAGGGGGATACGAGCAGTACTTC.

The sample holds many counts of this clonotype. The genes are TRBV20-1 and TRBJ2-1, with 8 nucleotides matching TRBD2. CDR3 length: 15 residues. CDR1 is DFQATT, CDR2 SNEGSKA, per germline (reference sequence). V lost 4 bases, J lost 3 bases, and 8 bases stayed unmatched. The CDR3 DNA is TGCAGTGCTAAGGTGCGGACTAGCATCTACAATGAGCAGTTCTTC. The encoded protein is CSAKVRTSIYNEQFF.

The rearrangement links TRBV19 to TRBJ2-1; a weak D match, TRBD1 (5 bases). V lost 3 bases and J lost 7, with 16 bases in between. The CDR3 is made up of 15 amino acids. The germline V gene encodes CDR1 LNHDA and CDR2 SQIVND (reference sequence). CDR3 region: CASSISQVIGNEQFF. CDR3 coding DNA: TGTGCCAGTAGTATCTCACAGGTAATAGGGAATGAGCAGTTCTTC.

This clonotype was observed at least ten times. V is TRBV20-1 and J is TRBJ1-5, with D unclear. The CDR3 length is 16 residues. The germline V gene encodes CDR1 DFQATT and CDR2 SNEGSKA (reference sequence). Trimming removed 5 bases from V and 2 bases from J, with 19 bases in between. The CDR3 is CSAQPLGMGGNQPQHF. CDR3 DNA: TGCAGTGCTCAGCCTCTGGGAATGGGCGGCAATCAGCCCCAGCATTTT.

This rearrangement joins TRBV20-1 to TRBJ1-5; 9 bases match TRBD1. V lost 7 bases, J lost 6 bases, and 7 bases stayed unmatched. This CDR3 is built from 13 residues. Germline lookup yields CDR1 DFQATT and CDR2 SNEGSKA (reference sequence). The CDR3 DNA sequence: TGCAGTGTCAGACAGGGGGTGAGTCAGCCCCAGCATTTT. Protein: CSVRQGVSQPQHF.

This clonotype was counted ten times or more. The rearrangement uses TRBV7-2 and TRBJ2-7; 8 positions match TRBD2. Losses at the gene ends were 5 bases for V and 7 bases for J; bases not matched to a gene: 13. Germline V lookup: CDR1 SGHTA, CDR2 FQGNSA. There are 15 residues in the CDR3. The chain's CDR3 is CASSPGTSSKLEQYF. Here the CDR3 DNA reads TGTGCCAGCAGCCCAGGGACTAGTTCCAAGCTGGAGCAGTACTTC. The full variable domain, in which reference TRBV7-2 and TRBJ2-7 provide the parts outside the CDR3, is GAGVSQSPSNKVTEKGKDVELRCDPISGHTALYWYRQSLGQGLEFLIYFQGNSAPDKSGLPSDRFSAERTGGSVSTLTIQRTQQEDSAVYLCASSPGTSSKLEQYFGPGTRLTVT.

This clonotype was picked up a small number of times. This chain joins TRBV6-2 or TRBV6-3 and TRBJ1-1; perhaps TRBD1 as D (6 bases). The ends were cut back, 5 bases at V and 4 bases at J, with 17 bases in the middle. Per the germline V gene, CDR1 is MNHEY and CDR2 is SVGEGT. This CDR3 region has 15 residues. Here the CDR3 DNA reads TGTGCCAGCAGTGATCCGTACAGGGCCAGCACTGAAGCTTTCTTT. Residues: CASSDPYRASTEAFF.

The sample holds many counts of this clonotype. This chain links TRBV20-1 with TRBJ2-1, with TRBD1 matching over 10 bases. Germline lookup yields CDR1 DFQATT and CDR2 SNEGSKA (reference sequence). V lost 6 bases to trimming and J lost 4 bases; unmatched junction nucleotides: 3. CDR3 length equals 13 residues. CDR3 sequence reads: CSATGQGYNEQFF. The CDR3 DNA reads as TGCAGTGCGACGGGACAGGGGTACAATGAGCAGTTCTTC.